The 9 T cell receptor beta chains below come from one sample, sequenced in a study of T cells in Graves' hyperthyroidism and ophthalmopathy. What was amplified from RNA transcripts were TCR beta CDR3 regions. During a first-round RT-PCR of the TCR CDR3, the HTBI primer set was used. TCRdb re-called the multiplex PCR reads through MiXCR, storing one row per CDR3 protein. Of hundreds of thousands of distinct CDR3 sequences in the sample, about 12% were seen once. The source material was blood. The receptors were sampled from a woman under 30 with Graves' hyperthyroidism.

The table lists this clonotype with a few counts. Just one base apart from a much larger clone, this may be a read error. V usage is TRBV11-1 and J usage is TRBJ2-1; the match to TRBD1 covers 10 bases. This CDR3 spans 14 amino acids. Trimming took 4 bases from V and 6 from J; bases not matched to a gene: 3. Germline CDR1 is SGHAT and CDR2 is FQDESV (reference sequence). CDR3 sequence (DNA): TGTGCCAGCAGCTCGGGACAGGGGTGCAATGAGCAGTTCTTC. Protein product: CASSSGQGCNEQFF. Complete variable domain (other parts from reference TRBV11-1 and TRBJ2-1): EAEVAQSPRYKITEKSQAVAFWCDPISGHATLYWYRQILGQGPELLVQFQDESVVDDSQLPKDRFSAERLKGVDSTLKIQPAELGDSAMYLCASSSGQGCNEQFFGPGTRLTVL.

This clonotype was seen more than once but under ten times. A much more abundant neighbour one base away suggests this may be a read error. The J gene is TRBJ2-7, the V gene TRBV19, with D tentatively TRBD1 (6 bases). This CDR3 spans 15 amino acids. Germline V lookup: CDR1 LNHDA, CDR2 SQIVND (reference sequence). As DNA, the CDR3 is TGTGCCAGTAGTAGGGGGCAGAGCATGTTCTACGAGCAGCACTTC. Its translation is CASSRGQSMFYEQHF.

The chain is built from TRBV4-2 and TRBJ2-3; TRBD2 matches 11 bases. The CDR3 sequence is 18 residues long. J gave up 0 bases and V 4 bases, and 9 bases lay outside the gene matches. Germline V gives CDR1 LGHNA, CDR2 YNFKEQ. The CDR3 region is CASSPQERLAGSTDTQYF. The CDR3 DNA is TGTGCCAGCAGCCCCCAAGAGAGACTAGCGGGAAGCACAGATACGCAGTATTTT.

There are many counts of this clonotype. The genes are TRBV20-1 and TRBJ2-7, with D unclear. CDR1 is DFQATT and CDR2 is SNEGSKA in the germline V gene (reference sequence). CDR3 length equals 15 residues. V was trimmed by 3 bases and J by 6 bases, leaving 21 bases between them. Here the CDR3 DNA reads TGCAGTGCTAGCCGCCCAGGTGGTCGGGTCTCCGAGCAGTACTTC. Protein sequence: CSASRPGGRVSEQYF.

The table lists this clonotype with a few counts. J is TRBJ1-6 and V is TRBV7-2; no clear D gene. Trimming took off 5 bases at V and 6 bases at J, with 14 bases between the two ends. Germline V lookup: CDR1 SGHTA, CDR2 FQGNSA. The CDR3 is 15 residues long. CDR3 region: CASSQDLAGNSPLHF. The CDR3 nucleotides read TGTGCCAGCAGCCAGGACTTGGCGGGTAATTCACCCCTCCACTTT.

With respect to this clonotype: This may be a read error: a much more frequent sequence differs by one nucleotide. This chain joins TRBV10-3 and TRBJ1-1; D possibly corresponds to TRBD1 (5 bases). Germline loops: CDR1 ENHRY, CDR2 SYGVKD. The CDR3 totals 15 residues. Deletions cut 3 bases from V and 2 bases from J, with 13 bases between. CDR3 sequence reads: CAISEIDRLNTEAFF. CDR3 DNA: TGTGCCATCAGTGAAATAGACAGACTTAACACTGAAGCTTTCTTT.

The rearrangement links TRBV18 to TRBJ2-5; D is possibly TRBD1 (5 bases). Germline CDR1 and CDR2: KGHSH and LQKENI. The V end lost 6 bases, the J end lost 2 bases, and 31 bases lay between the germline ends. The CDR3 consists of 20 residues. Here the CDR3 reads CASSPNETVIDTRTQETQYF. CDR3 coding DNA: TGTGCCAGCTCGCCAAATGAGACAGTTATCGATACCAGGACGCAAGAGACCCAGTACTTC.

This clonotype was observed at least ten times. The CDR3 nucleotides are TGTGCCAGCAGTTTATTGGTTCAGGCTAATCAGCCCCAGCATTTT. Amino acids: CASSLLVQANQPQHF. This chain links TRBV28 with TRBJ1-5; D is unresolved. V lost 1 base and J 4 bases, leaving 11 bases between the germline ends. The V gene's germline CDR1 is MDHEN and CDR2 SYDVKM. CDR3 length: 15 amino acids.

The sample holds many counts of this clonotype. The V call is TRBV18, the J call TRBJ2-5, with D unclear. From germline, CDR1 is KGHSH and CDR2 LQKENI. The CDR3 contains 14 residues. V lost 2 bases and J 0 bases, leaving 7 bases between the germline ends. As DNA, the CDR3 is TGTGCCAGCTCACCAAGACGGGACCAAGAGACCCAGTACTTC. Residues: CASSPRRDQETQYF. The full variable domain, with the rest looked up from reference TRBV18 and TRBJ2-5, is NAGVMQNPRHLVRRRGQEARLRCSPMKGHSHVYWYRQLPEEGLKFMVYLQKENIIDESGMPKERFSAEFPKEGPSILRIQQVVRGDSAAYFCASSPRRDQETQYFGPGTRLLVL.